This entry describes one TCR beta chain. The antigen it binds to is not known. Per-base quality was not reported, and no clone a single base away is much larger than it. All donors were healthy Caucasians. The twin cohort comprised three pairs of female monozygotic twins, all aged roughly 18 to 30 years. Miltenyi CD45RO+ enrichment and human naive T-cell isolation kits were used to isolate memory (CD45RO+) and naive T cells from PBMC. The germline V gene sets CDR1 to SNHLY and CDR2 to FYNNEI. The CDR3 contains 14 residues, cysteine and phenylalanine counted. Of the read, only the CDR3 DNA is kept; its 42 bases are in frame from base 1. After removal of 9 bases from V and 1 base from J, the junction retains 4 bases not matched to a gene. This entry comes from a study of identical twins (dated by TCRdb to 2016 to 2017). Regarding the research as a whole: To test whether fetal clonotypes persist, the study used deep sequencing on TCR alpha and beta repertoires from monozygotic twins, unrelated adults of various ages, and cord blood. Replicate twin experiments were performed at different times using different library preparation protocols to rule out contamination.

General study outcomes and caveats: Because the same donors could not be followed over many years, conclusions were based on cross-sectional statistical analysis. In beta out-of-frame sequences, excess twin sharing was weaker, because having fewer shared sequences lowered the signal-to-noise ratio. Zero-insertion analyses could be partly confounded by invariant T cells such as MAIT and iNKT, though diverse VJ usage argued against such confounding for most clonotypes. Abundant cord blood beta clonotypes had fewer insertions, young adult naive repertoires showed a similar but weaker trend, and memory repertoires showed no such trend. In monozygotic twins, recombination models systematically underestimated out-of-frame TCR alpha sharing, but the models matched the sharing seen between unrelated individuals. Compared with coincidental sharing between unrelated individuals, out-of-frame TCR alpha sequences shared between twins showed an excess of sequences with low generation probability.

Libraries were constructed by 5' RACE. Sequencing instrument: Illumina HiSeq 2000. Template switching introduced a universal primer binding site; the final cDNA contained a unique molecular identifier, enabling accurate counting of TCR cDNA molecules. Specific primers in the conserved constant-segment region were used to synthesize first-strand cDNA for the TCR alpha and beta chains. To control for contamination, every cDNA library carried two barcodes: a SMART-Mk sample barcode plus Illumina barcodes. TruSeq adapter sequences and Illumina sample barcodes were added in two successive PCR steps. The TCR alpha and beta cDNA libraries were sequenced on the Illumina HiSeq platform using custom primers. The study's processing was this. Raw reads were processed with MiGEC to extract unique molecular identifiers, and MiXCR was used to determine CDR3 positions. For each individual, recombination models were inferred using an EM algorithm with the repgenHMM and IGoR tools. Shared clonotypes were analyzed with the tcR package in R, and sharing was normalized by the product of cloneset sizes. To study raw recombination without the effects of thymic and clonal selection, out-of-frame nonproductive sequences were analyzed. TCRdb applied fastp at Q25 and MiXCR to the public reads, then kept only in-frame beta chains. Entries are consolidated by CDR3 protein sequence, retaining the most common genes and DNA. The V and J calls follow TCRdb's processing rather than the paper's. The sample table contains about 260,000 distinct CDR3 sequences; only one count was recorded for about 7.3% of them. In total, the top ten clones hold roughly 3.6% of the sample.

Separately, the same data were catalogued under a study of yellow fever vaccine responses in identical twins. The second source states: According to the authors, in identical twins the way T cells responded to vaccination appeared partly convergent and partly personalized. In identical twins, the study followed T cell clones that responded to the vaccine with precision.

The chain was built from TRBV2 and TRBJ2-7; the junction holds 12 bases that match TRBD2. The sample taken for sequencing was memory (CD45RO+) T cells sorted from blood. This specimen's cell subset or site label, per the study, means: CD45RO+ enriched T cells. The sequence derives from a woman aged 18-35 years in good health. The CDR3 region: CARRLAGGSYEQYF. The base sequence is TGTGCCAGAAGGCTAGCGGGAGGGTCCTACGAGCAGTACTTC.